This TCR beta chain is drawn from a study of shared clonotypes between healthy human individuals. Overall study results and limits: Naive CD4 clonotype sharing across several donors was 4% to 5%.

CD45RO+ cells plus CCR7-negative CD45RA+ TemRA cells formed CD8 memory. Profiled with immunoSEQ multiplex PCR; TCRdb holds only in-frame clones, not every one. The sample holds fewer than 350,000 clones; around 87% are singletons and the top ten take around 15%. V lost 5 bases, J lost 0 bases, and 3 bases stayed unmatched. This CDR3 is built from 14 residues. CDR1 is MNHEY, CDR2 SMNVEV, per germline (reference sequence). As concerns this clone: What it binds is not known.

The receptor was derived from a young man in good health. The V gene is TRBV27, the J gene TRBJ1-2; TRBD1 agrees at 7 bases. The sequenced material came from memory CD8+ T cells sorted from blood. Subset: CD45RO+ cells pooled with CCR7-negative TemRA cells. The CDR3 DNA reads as TGTGCCAGCAGTCTACAGGGGACTAACTATGGCTACACCTTC. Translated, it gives CASSLQGTNYGYTF.